A single sample gave rise to the 2 T cell receptor beta chains below, sequenced in a study of T cell repertoires in cytomegalovirus infection. Their target antigens are unknown. TCRdb used MiXCR to reprocess the reads, holding one entry per CDR3 protein. This repertoire shows under 500,000 distinct CDR3 sequences, under 45% found once; its top ten account for about two fifths. Source: cultured PBMCs, taken from culture after CMV antigen stimulation. These receptors all come from a human donor in good health (CMV status not recorded). Some clones in this sample may be carry-over from other donors' samples.

CDR3: CASSYGPGRLQPQHF. In DNA form, the CDR3 reads TGTGCCAGCAGTTATGGGCCGGGCCGGCTCCAGCCCCAGCATTTT. The gene calls are TRBV6-6 and TRBJ1-5; D gene ambiguous. The V and J ends lost 3 bases and 7 bases respectively, with 16 bases between them. The CDR3 spans 15 residues. Germline V gives CDR1 MNHNY, CDR2 SVGAGI (reference sequence).

This clonotype was counted only a few times. The chain employs TRBV7-9 and TRBJ1-5; D is undetermined. There are 13 residues in the CDR3. V was clipped by 2 bases and J by 6 bases, with 8 bases between them. In germline, CDR1 is SEHNR, CDR2 FQNEAQ (reference sequence). The CDR3 reads CASSLYSGQPQHF. In DNA, the CDR3 is TGTGCCAGCAGCTTATATTCGGGTCAGCCCCAGCATTTT.